Following are 27 T cell receptor beta chains from one sample sequenced in a study of T cells after yellow fever vaccination. One entry per CDR3 protein, called by TCRdb with MiXCR from the 5' RACE reads. The sample yields some 350,000 distinct CDR3 sequences, around 4.1% seen once. This sample comprised PBMCs, obtained 5 days after the yellow fever booster vaccination. Receptors were obtained from a man younger than 35 who received the YFV17D yellow fever vaccine.

The chain couples TRBV6-6 to TRBJ2-1, with 9 bases identical to TRBD1. The CDR3 extends over 14 amino acids. The V gene's germline CDR1 is MNHNY and CDR2 SVGAGI (reference sequence). V was pared by 8 bases and J by 6 bases, with 8 bases of the junction left unmatched. The CDR3 reads CASREQGQGNEQFF. The CDR3 coding sequence is TGTGCCAGCCGCGAGCAGGGACAGGGCAATGAGCAGTTCTTC.

This clonotype showed up just a few times. This chain connects TRBV4-3 to TRBJ2-3; D call uncertain. The CDR3 contains 14 residues. CDR1 and CDR2 from the germline V gene are LGHNA and YSLEER. V was clipped by 0 bases and J by 4 bases, with 8 bases between them. The CDR3 loop is CASSQDWKPDTQYF. Written as DNA, the CDR3 is TGCGCCAGCAGCCAAGACTGGAAGCCAGATACGCAGTATTTT.

The chain links TRBV28 to TRBJ1-6, with TRBD1 matching 10 bases. Per the germline V gene, CDR1 is MDHEN and CDR2 is SYDVKM. CDR3 size: 16 residues. J gave up 9 bases and V 3 bases, and 8 bases lay outside the gene matches. CDR3 protein: CASSFPQGTGVSPLHF. The CDR3 nucleotides read TGTGCCAGCAGTTTCCCCCAGGGGACAGGGGTTTCACCCCTCCACTTT. Variable domain in full (rest from reference TRBV28 and TRBJ1-6): DVKVTQSSRYLVKRTGEKVFLECVQDMDHENMFWYRQDPGLGLRLIYFSYDVKMKEKGDIPEGYSVSREKKERFSLILESASTNQTSMYLCASSFPQGTGVSPLHFGNGTRLTVT.

CDR3 coding DNA: TGTGCCTGGAATTTGGGGTTATTGAATGAGCAGTTCTTC. Translated, it gives CAWNLGLLNEQFF. The chain combines TRBV30 with TRBJ2-1, with D unclear. The CDR3 covers 13 residues. The germline V gene encodes CDR1 GTSNPN and CDR2 SVGIG (reference sequence). The germline V and J ends were trimmed by 4 bases and 7 bases, with 14 bases remaining between them.

This clonotype occurred a few times. The chain links TRBV20-1 to TRBJ2-3; D uncertain. The length of the CDR3 is 11 residues. Trimming took 5 bases from V and 4 from J, leaving 7 bases between them. The germline CDR1 and CDR2 sequences are DFQATT and SNEGSKA (reference sequence). The CDR3 protein is CSASTPDTQYF. In DNA, the CDR3 is TGCAGTGCTTCTACCCCAGATACGCAGTATTTT.

This clonotype was counted ten times or more. This rearrangement joins TRBV7-2 to TRBJ2-1; D call uncertain. CDR3 size: 11 residues. The germline CDR1 and CDR2 sequences are SGHTA and FQGNSA. Trimming shortened V by 1 base and J by 9 bases, and 4 bases separated the two germline ends. The CDR3 nucleotides read TGTGCCAGCAGCTTAGTCAGTGAGCAGTTCTTC. As protein: CASSLVSEQFF.

The chain has TRBV5-1 and TRBJ1-1; 8 nucleotides line up with TRBD1. In germline, CDR1 is SGHRS, CDR2 YFSETQ. Unmatched junction bases numbered 7, after V lost 5 bases and J lost 4 bases. The CDR3 has 14 residues. The CDR3 protein is CASSRTGSSTEAFF. The DNA of the CDR3 is TGCGCCAGCAGTCGGACAGGGTCGTCCACTGAAGCTTTCTTT.

This clonotype appeared a few times. V is TRBV20-1 and J is TRBJ1-1; 7 nucleotides line up with TRBD1. There are 16 residues in the CDR3. Germline assignment: CDR1 DFQATT and CDR2 SNEGSKA (reference sequence). Trimming cost V 1 base and J 5 bases; bases outside gene matches: 13. The CDR3 loop reads CSARGGGGRTRTEAFF. DNA for the CDR3: TGCAGTGCTAGAGGGGGAGGGGGCAGAACGAGAACTGAAGCTTTCTTT.

The rearrangement joins TRBV28 to TRBJ2-7; D is possibly TRBD2 (5 bases). V lost 8 bases and J 0 bases, leaving 5 bases between the germline ends. This CDR3 has 11 residues. Germline-derived CDR1 and CDR2 are MDHEN and SYDVKM. The CDR3 nucleotides are TGTGCCAGCGGGAGCTCCTACGAGCAGTACGTC. It is translated as CASGSSYEQYV.

This chain uses TRBV10-3 with TRBJ1-3; no clear D gene. The CDR3 runs to 15 residues. CDR1 and CDR2 from the germline V gene are ENHRY and SYGVKD. V gave up 4 bases and J gave up 0 bases, with 10 bases separating them. In DNA, the CDR3 is TGTGCCATCAGTGGGACCTTCAGCTCTGGAAACACCATATATTTT. It specifies CAISGTFSSGNTIYF.

The rearrangement uses TRBV7-9 and TRBJ2-1, with 11 bases identical to TRBD1. The V gene's germline CDR1 is SEHNR and CDR2 FQNEAQ (reference sequence). The V segment lost 6 bases and the J segment 8 bases; nucleotides outside the gene matches: 9. The CDR3 is made up of 15 amino acids. The chain's CDR3 is CASSNRDRGSHEQFF. The DNA of the CDR3 is TGTGCCAGCAGTAACCGGGACAGGGGGTCCCATGAGCAGTTCTTC.

This clonotype was counted at least ten times. The chain combines TRBV10-3 with TRBJ1-4; possible D gene TRBD1, 5 bases. The germline V gene has CDR1 ENHRY and CDR2 SYGVKD. V lost 6 bases to trimming and J lost 4 bases, with 9 bases between them. The CDR3 is made up of 13 amino acids. As DNA, the CDR3 is TGTGCCATCAGAGGGACGGATAATGAAAAACTGTTTTTT. Amino acid sequence: CAIRGTDNEKLFF.

This clonotype was detected many times. V and J are TRBV7-9 and TRBJ1-2, with 8 bases aligning to TRBD1. CDR1 and CDR2 (germline): SEHNR, FQNEAQ (reference sequence). V was clipped by 5 bases and J by 7 bases; unmatched bases: 6. This CDR3 is built from 13 residues. The CDR3 nucleotides read TGTGCCAGCAGCCTAGACAGGGGAAGTGGCTACACCTTC. Protein sequence: CASSLDRGSGYTF.

This clonotype was found a few times. The gene calls are TRBV10-3 and TRBJ2-7; D ambiguous. Germline CDR1 reads ENHRY; CDR2 reads SYGVKD. The CDR3 covers 12 residues. Trimming stripped 0 bases from V and 4 bases from J, with 4 bases between. The CDR3 DNA reads TGTGCCATCAGTGAGTCGGGGTACGAGCAGTACGTC. Its translation is CAISESGYEQYV.

This rearrangement joins TRBV27 to TRBJ2-7, with 15 bases identical to TRBD2. The trim removed 1 base at V and 2 bases at J, leaving 15 bases unmatched. This CDR3 is built from 21 residues. Germline CDR1 MNHEY, CDR2 SMNVEV (reference sequence). In DNA, the CDR3 is TGTGCCAGCAGTTTATTGGTCGAATCGGGACTAGCGGGGGGCTATCCCTACGAGCAGTACTTC. Translating gives CASSLLVESGLAGGYPYEQYF.

This clonotype was observed a handful of times. This chain links TRBV5-1 with TRBJ2-3, with D unclear. Germline CDR1 and CDR2: SGHRS and YFSETQ. The CDR3 extends over 15 amino acids. Trimming removed 5 bases at V and 6 bases at J, with 19 bases between. CDR3 in DNA: TGCGCCAGCAGTTTGAAGGTTGGGCAGGTGGATACGCAGTATTTT. It translates to CASSLKVGQVDTQYF.

This clonotype was recorded a few times. The rearrangement uses TRBV20-1 and TRBJ2-5, with D perhaps assigned TRBD1 or TRBD2 (6 bases each). The CDR3 contains 13 residues. The V and J ends lost 3 bases and 5 bases respectively, with 13 bases between them. Germline CDR1 is DFQATT and CDR2 is SNEGSKA (reference sequence). CDR3 coding DNA: TGCAGTGCTAGGATGGGGGGCGCGGAGACCCAGTACTTC. Encoded protein: CSARMGGAETQYF.

This clonotype appeared many times. This chain connects TRBV7-2 to TRBJ2-2; 9 bases are a match to TRBD2. Germline V gene lookup returns CDR1 SGHTA and CDR2 FQGNSA. This CDR3 has 17 residues. V lost 4 bases to trimming and J lost 6 bases; unmatched junction nucleotides: 12. As DNA, the CDR3 is TGTGCCAGCAGCTCCCGGTCCGGGACTAGCTTCGCCGGGGAGCTGTTTTTT. Encoded protein: CASSSRSGTSFAGELFF.

This clonotype came up many times. This chain connects TRBV7-2 to TRBJ2-3, with 10 bases aligning to TRBD2. Trimming took 5 bases from V and 5 from J; bases not matched to a gene: 10. This CDR3 is 16 amino acids long. CDR1 and CDR2 (germline): SGHTA, FQGNSA. This CDR3 is CASSPVERGGGDTQYF. CDR3 sequence (DNA): TGTGCCAGCAGCCCCGTGGAGCGGGGGGGCGGAGATACGCAGTATTTT.

CDR3 nucleotide sequence: TGCGCCAGCAGCTTGGAAGGGGCCAACGAGCAGTACTTC. Residues: CASSLEGANEQYF. This chain joins TRBV5-1 and TRBJ2-7; D might be TRBD1 (5 bases). The ends were cut back, 0 bases at V and 5 bases at J, with 9 bases in the middle. Germline CDR1 reads SGHRS; CDR2 reads YFSETQ. The CDR3 loop spans 13 amino acids.

There are many counts of this clonotype. The V and J genes are TRBV4-1 and TRBJ1-2, with no clear D. There are 11 residues in the CDR3. The V end was cut by 1 base, the J end by 8 bases, with 5 bases between. The germline V gene encodes CDR1 MGHRA and CDR2 YSYEKL. The CDR3 coding sequence is TGCGCCAGCAGCCAAGGCCGGGGCTACACCTTC. Encoded protein: CASSQGRGYTF.

V usage is TRBV5-5 and J usage is TRBJ1-3; 8 positions agree with TRBD1. Germline assignment: CDR1 SGHKS and CDR2 YYEKEE (reference sequence). CDR3 size: 16 residues. The J segment lost 9 bases and the V segment lost 0 bases, leaving 11 bases of the junction unmatched. The CDR3 DNA reads TGTGCCAGCAGCTTGGGACAGGGGACCCCCCGAGGCACCATATATTTT. As protein: CASSLGQGTPRGTIYF.

The table lists this clonotype with a few counts. The V gene is TRBV20-1, the J gene TRBJ2-5; D may be TRBD2 (5 bases). This CDR3 is 13 amino acids long. Germline values: CDR1 DFQATT, CDR2 SNEGSKA (reference sequence). V dropped 0 bases and J dropped 5 bases, with 10 bases sitting between them. DNA of the CDR3: TGCAGTGCTAGAGATTCGTGGAGGGAGACCCAGTACTTC. Translating gives CSARDSWRETQYF.

The chain links TRBV6-5 to TRBJ2-5, with 7 bases that match TRBD2. The CDR3 spans 15 residues. Trimming cost V 2 bases and J 4 bases; bases outside gene matches: 7. CDR1 is MNHEY, CDR2 SVGAGI, per germline. Here the CDR3 DNA reads TGTGCCAGCAGTTACGGTGCAGGGAGGGGAGAGACCCAGTACTTC. This codes for CASSYGAGRGETQYF.

The CDR3 sequence is CASSPGRGGMNTEAFF. DNA for the CDR3: TGTGCCAGCAGCCCTGGCAGGGGGGGGATGAACACTGAAGCTTTCTTT. This rearrangement joins TRBV9 to TRBJ1-1; 7 nucleotides align to TRBD1. The CDR3 consists of 16 residues. Per germline, CDR1 SGDLS and CDR2 YYNGEE. V was clipped by 4 bases and J by 0 bases; unmatched bases: 9.

This clonotype came up a few times. Written as DNA, the CDR3 is TGCGCCAGCAGCCAAGATAGGGACAGGGTTTTGGCAGATACGCAGTATTTT. This gives the protein CASSQDRDRVLADTQYF. The V and J genes are TRBV4-3 and TRBJ2-3; TRBD1 matches 9 bases. CDR3 length: 17 amino acids. V dropped 0 bases and J dropped 4; count of bases not matched to a gene: 8. CDR1 LGHNA and CDR2 YSLEER come from the germline V gene.

This chain links TRBV20-1 with TRBJ1-5; tentative D call: TRBD1 (5 bases). The germline V gene encodes CDR1 DFQATT and CDR2 SNEGSKA (reference sequence). V was shortened by 5 bases and J by 3 bases, with 14 bases between the two germline ends. The CDR3 extends over 14 amino acids. CDR3: CSARQGGINQPQHF. As DNA, the CDR3 is TGCAGTGCTCGGCAGGGAGGCATCAATCAGCCCCAGCATTTT.